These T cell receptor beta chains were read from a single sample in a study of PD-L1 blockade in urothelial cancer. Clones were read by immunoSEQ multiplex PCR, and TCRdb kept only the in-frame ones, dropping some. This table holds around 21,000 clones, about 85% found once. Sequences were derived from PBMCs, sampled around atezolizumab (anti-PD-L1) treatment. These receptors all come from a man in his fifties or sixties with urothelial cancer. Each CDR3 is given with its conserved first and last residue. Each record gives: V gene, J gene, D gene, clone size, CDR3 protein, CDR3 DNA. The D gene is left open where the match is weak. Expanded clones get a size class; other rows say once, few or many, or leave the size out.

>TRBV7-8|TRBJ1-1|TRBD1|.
CASTRRGQVNTEAFF
TGTGCCAGCACTCGCAGGGGACAGGTAAACACTGAAGCTTTCTTT
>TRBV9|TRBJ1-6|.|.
CASSVDGGTGVYNSPLHF
TGTGCCAGCAGCGTAGACGGAGGTACCGGAGTCTATAATTCACCCCTCCACTTT
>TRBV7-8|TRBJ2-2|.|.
CASSSGGFTTGELFF
TGTGCCAGCAGCTCTGGGGGGTTTACTACCGGGGAGCTGTTTTTT
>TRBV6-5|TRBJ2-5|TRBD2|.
CATRGGDQETQYF
TGTGCCACGCGGGGGGGGGACCAAGAGACCCAGTACTTC
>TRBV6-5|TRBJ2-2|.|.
CASRQPNTGELFF
TGTGCCAGCAGACAGCCGAACACCGGGGAGCTGTTTTTT
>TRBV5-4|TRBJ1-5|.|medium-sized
CASSVGVGSNQPQHF
TGTGCCAGCAGCGTCGGGGTGGGAAGCAATCAGCCCCAGCATTTT
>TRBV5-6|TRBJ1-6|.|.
CASSQLRVNSPLHF
TGTGCCAGCAGCCAACTCAGGGTAAACTCACCCCTCCACTTT
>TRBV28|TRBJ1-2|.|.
CASSTPGGGRGYGYTF
TGTGCCAGCAGTACCCCCGGGGGGGGCAGGGGCTATGGCTACACCTTC
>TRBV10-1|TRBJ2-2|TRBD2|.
CASRATSGGTTGELFF
TGCGCCAGCAGGGCGACTAGCGGGGGAACTACCGGGGAGCTGTTTTTT
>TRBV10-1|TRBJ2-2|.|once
CASSGTKNTGELFF
TGCGCCAGCAGTGGGACTAAGAACACCGGGGAGCTGTTTTTT
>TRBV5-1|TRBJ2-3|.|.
CASSLDSAGTDTQYF
TGCGCCAGCAGCTTGGACTCTGCGGGCACAGATACGCAGTATTTT
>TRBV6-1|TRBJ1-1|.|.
CASSELLGLQAVTEAFF
TGTGCCAGCAGTGAATTGTTAGGACTCCAGGCGGTCACTGAAGCTTTCTTT
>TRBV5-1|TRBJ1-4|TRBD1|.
CASSLGRTGVTNEKLFF
TGCGCCAGCAGCTTGGGGAGGACAGGGGTCACTAATGAAAAACTGTTTTTT
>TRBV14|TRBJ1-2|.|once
CASSQDGGADYGYTF
TGTGCCAGCAGCCAAGATGGGGGCGCGGACTATGGCTACACCTTC
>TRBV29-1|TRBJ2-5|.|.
CSATTGQETQYF
TGCAGCGCTACGACAGGCCAAGAGACCCAGTACTTC
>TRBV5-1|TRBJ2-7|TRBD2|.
CASSLALTSGAESSYEQYF
TGCGCCAGCAGCTTGGCTTTAACTAGCGGGGCCGAATCCTCCTACGAGCAGTACTTC
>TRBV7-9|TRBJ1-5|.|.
CASSLQGEQPQHF
TGTGCCAGCAGCTTGCAGGGTGAGCAGCCCCAGCATTTT
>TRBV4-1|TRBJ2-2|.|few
CASSWSGGELFF
TGCGCCAGCAGCTGGAGCGGCGGGGAGCTGTTTTTT
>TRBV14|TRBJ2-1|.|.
CASSPDSFNEQFF
TGTGCCAGCAGCCCGGACTCGTTCAATGAGCAGTTCTTC
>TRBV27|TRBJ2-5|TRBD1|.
CASSSLGTVETQYF
TGTGCCAGCAGTTCCCTCGGGACAGTAGAGACCCAGTACTTC
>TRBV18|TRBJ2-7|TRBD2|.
CASSTTSGNPYEQYF
TGTGCCAGCTCTACGACTAGCGGGAACCCCTACGAGCAGTACTTC
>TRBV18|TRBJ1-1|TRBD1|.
CASSRQGQNTEAFF
TGTGCCAGCTCACGACAGGGGCAGAACACTGAAGCTTTCTTT
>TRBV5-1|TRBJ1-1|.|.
CASSLTGENTEAFF
TGCGCCAGCAGCTTGACAGGCGAGAACACTGAAGCTTTCTTT
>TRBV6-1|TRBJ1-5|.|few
CASRAGWDSNQPQHF
TGTGCCAGCAGGGCGGGGTGGGATAGCAATCAGCCCCAGCATTTT
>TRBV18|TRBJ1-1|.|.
CASSPVTRNTEAFF
TGTGCCAGCTCACCAGTTACGAGGAACACTGAAGCTTTCTTT
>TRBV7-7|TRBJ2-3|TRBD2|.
CASSLTGGGTDTQYF
TGTGCTAGCAGCTTGACGGGGGGGGGCACAGATACGCAGTATTTT
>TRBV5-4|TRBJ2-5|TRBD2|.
CASSGTSGRAYLGTQYF
TGTGCCAGCAGCGGGACTAGCGGGAGGGCGTACCTGGGGACCCAGTACTTC
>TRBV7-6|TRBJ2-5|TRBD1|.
CASSGQGVETQYF
TGTGCCAGCTCGGGGCAGGGGGTGGAGACCCAGTACTTC
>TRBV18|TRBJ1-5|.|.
CASSLSQTGVNQPQHF
TGTGCCAGCTCACTATCGCAGACAGGAGTCAATCAGCCCCAGCATTTT
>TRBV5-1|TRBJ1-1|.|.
CASSLVAGMNTEAFF
TGCGCCAGCAGCTTGGTGGCGGGTATGAACACTGAAGCTTTCTTT
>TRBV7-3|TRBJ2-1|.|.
CASSSGEHEQFF
TGTGCCAGCAGCTCGGGAGAGCATGAGCAGTTCTTC
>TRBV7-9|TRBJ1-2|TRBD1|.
CASSFRVQGDRGYTF
TGTGCCAGCAGCTTTCGGGTACAGGGGGATCGAGGCTACACCTTC
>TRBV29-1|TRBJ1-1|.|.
CSGGHSNTEAFF
TGCAGCGGGGGACACTCGAACACTGAAGCTTTCTTT
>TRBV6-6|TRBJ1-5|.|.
CASSPTTGGSNQPQHF
TGTGCCAGCAGCCCGACGACAGGTGGTAGCAATCAGCCCCAGCATTTT
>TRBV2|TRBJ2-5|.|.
CASSPTRRETQYF
TGTGCCAGCAGTCCTACGAGGAGAGAGACCCAGTACTTC
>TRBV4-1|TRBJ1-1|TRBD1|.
CASSHTGGNTEAFF
TGCGCCAGCAGCCACACAGGGGGCAACACTGAAGCTTTCTTT
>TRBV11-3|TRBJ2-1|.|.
CASSLDGVKGNEQFF
TGTGCCAGCAGCTTAGATGGGGTGAAGGGGAATGAGCAGTTCTTC
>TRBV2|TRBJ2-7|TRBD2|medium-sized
CASTVGTSASYEQYF
TGTGCCAGCACCGTGGGGACTAGCGCTTCCTACGAGCAGTACTTC
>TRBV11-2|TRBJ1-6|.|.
CASSLGSESSPLHF
TGTGCCAGCAGCTTAGGGAGTGAATCCTCACCCCTCCACTTT
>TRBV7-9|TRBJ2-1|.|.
CASSFEGPAEQFF
TGTGCCAGCAGCTTCGAGGGCCCGGCTGAGCAGTTCTTC
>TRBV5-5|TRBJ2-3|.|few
CASPSQGVGGSTDTQYF
TGTGCCAGCCCCTCTCAAGGCGTGGGGGGAAGCACAGATACGCAGTATTTT
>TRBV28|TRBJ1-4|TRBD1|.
CASSLSAGGATNEKLFF
TGTGCCAGCAGTTTATCGGCAGGGGGAGCAACTAATGAAAAACTGTTTTTT
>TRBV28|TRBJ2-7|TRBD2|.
CASTRGDSSSYEQYF
TGTGCCAGTACGCGGGGGGACTCAAGCTCCTACGAGCAGTACTTC
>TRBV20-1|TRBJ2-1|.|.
CSAPVYNEQFF
TGCAGTGCCCCTGTCTACAATGAGCAGTTCTTC
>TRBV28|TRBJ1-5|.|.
CASRTPSGGGNQPQHF
TGTGCCAGCAGGACCCCGTCGGGGGGAGGCAATCAGCCCCAGCATTTT